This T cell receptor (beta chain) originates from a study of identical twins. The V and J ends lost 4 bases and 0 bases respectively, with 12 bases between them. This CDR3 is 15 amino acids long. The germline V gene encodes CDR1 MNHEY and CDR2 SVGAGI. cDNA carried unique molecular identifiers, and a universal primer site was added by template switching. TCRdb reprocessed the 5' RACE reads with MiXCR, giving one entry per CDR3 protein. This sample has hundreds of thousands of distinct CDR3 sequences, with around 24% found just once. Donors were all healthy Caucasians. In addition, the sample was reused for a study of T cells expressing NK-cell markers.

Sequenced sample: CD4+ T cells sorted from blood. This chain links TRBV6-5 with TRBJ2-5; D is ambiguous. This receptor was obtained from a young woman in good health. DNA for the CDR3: TGTGCCAGCAGTTTCCCGGGTGTACACCAAGAGACCCAGTACTTC. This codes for CASSFPGVHQETQYF.